This T cell receptor beta chain was recorded in a study of technical replicates of blood from a handful of donors. Assay used: immunoSEQ multiplex PCR; TCRdb lists only in-frame clones, some missing. The table shows approximately 29,000 clones, with around 90% occurring only once. Per the germline V gene, CDR1 is LNHDA and CDR2 is SQIVND (reference sequence). Losses at the gene ends were 6 bases for V and 5 bases for J; bases not matched to a gene: 8. The CDR3 extends over 14 amino acids. The chain joins TRBV19 to TRBJ2-5; 8 bases fit TRBD1. The receptor comes from a human donor in good health. Some clones in this sample may be carry-over from other donors' samples. The sample taken for sequencing was PBMCs. CDR3: CASRNQGAVETQYF. The CDR3, as DNA: TGTGCCAGTAGGAATCAGGGGGCAGTGGAGACCCAGTACTTC.